These 11 T cell receptor beta chains share one sample of origin, sequenced in a study of CD8 T cells in Susac syndrome. An amount of RNA that ranged from roughly 0.45 to 1 ug was reverse transcribed with random hexamers. TCRdb analysed the immunoSEQ multiplex PCR reads with MiXCR anew, one entry per CDR3 protein. Of 250,000 to 350,000 distinct CDR3 sequences in the sample, around 84% were seen once. Material: CD8+ T cells from PBMCs. Receptors were obtained from a human donor with multiple sclerosis.

This clonotype came up a few times. J is TRBJ2-7 and V is TRBV3-1; unclear D gene. V lost 2 bases to trimming and J lost 2 bases, with 10 bases between them. This CDR3 is built from 14 residues. Looked up from germline, CDR1 is LGHDT and CDR2 is YNNKEL (reference sequence). As DNA, the CDR3 is TGTGCCAGCAGCCAAATCTCGTTGGCCTACGAGCAGTACTTC. It is translated as CASSQISLAYEQYF.

The chain couples TRBV15 to TRBJ2-1; 8 bases match TRBD2. The CDR3 totals 16 residues. CDR1 and CDR2 from the germline V gene are LNHNV and YYDKDF (reference sequence). V lost 0 bases and J lost 4; bases outside the gene matches: 5. The CDR3 region has the DNA TGTGCCACCAGCAGAGAACTAGCGGATCTATACAATGAGCAGTTCTTC. Protein sequence: CATSRELADLYNEQFF. Using reference TRBV15 and TRBJ2-1 for the parts outside the CDR3, the full variable domain is DAMVIQNPRYQVTQFGKPVTLSCSQTLNHNVMYWYQQKSSQAPKLLFHYYDKDFNNEADTPDNFQSRRPNTSFCFLDIRSPGLGDTAMYLCATSRELADLYNEQFFGPGTRLTVL.

Only one count was recorded for this clonotype. The rearrangement uses TRBV28 and TRBJ2-7, with D possibly called TRBD1 or TRBD2 (6 bases each). Trimming removed 6 bases from V and 5 bases from J, with 20 bases in between. The CDR3 runs to 15 residues. Germline V gene data show CDR1 as MDHEN and CDR2 as SYDVKM. CDR3: CASSPVRGAFDEQYF. Here the CDR3 DNA reads TGTGCCAGCAGCCCCGTTAGGGGGGCCTTCGACGAGCAGTACTTC.

About this clonotype itself: At one end the junction does not follow the germline gene, possibly because of a read error. The chain is built from TRBV6-5 and TRBJ2-1; D is possibly TRBD2 (7 bases). Looked up from germline, CDR1 is MNHEY and CDR2 is SVGAGI. The CDR3 is 15 residues long. CDR3 sequence: CASSYSMGGGNEQLF. The CDR3 nucleotides read TGTGCCAGCAGTTACTCGATGGGAGGGGGAAATGAGCAGCTCTTC.

The CDR3 sequence: CASSSPQGGSYEQYF. In nucleotides, the CDR3 is TGTGCCAGCTCTTCCCCTCAGGGGGGATCCTACGAGCAGTACTTC. This rearrangement joins TRBV27 to TRBJ2-7; D may be TRBD1 (7 bases). The CDR3 extends over 15 amino acids. Germline CDR1 and CDR2: MNHEY and SMNVEV (reference sequence). Trimming removed 8 bases from V and 1 base from J, with 18 bases in between.

The gene calls are TRBV7-2 and TRBJ1-2; D remains ambiguous. The CDR3 length is 13 residues. Trimming left V 2 bases short and J 7 bases short, with 11 bases between. CDR1 is SGHTA, CDR2 FQGNSA, per germline. The CDR3: CASSLRVRGGYTF. CDR3 in DNA: TGTGCCAGCAGCTTAAGGGTGCGGGGTGGCTACACCTTC.

V and J are TRBV12-3 or TRBV12-4 and TRBJ2-3; D perhaps matches TRBD2 (5 bases). V shed 5 bases and J shed 2 bases, with 17 bases lying between them. The CDR3 contains 16 residues. Here the CDR3 reads CASSGVMGSPTDTQYF. DNA of the CDR3: TGTGCCAGCAGTGGGGTAATGGGGAGCCCCACAGATACGCAGTATTTT.

The gene calls are TRBV6-2 or TRBV6-3 and TRBJ2-1; D uncertain. CDR3 length: 14 amino acids. Germline V CDR1 and CDR2: MNHEY, SVGEGT. V gave up 2 bases and J gave up 8 bases, with 13 bases separating them. The CDR3 here is CASSYTRVPHEQFF. In DNA form, the CDR3 reads TGTGCCAGCAGTTACACCCGAGTGCCCCATGAGCAGTTCTTC.

This sequence joins TRBV27 and TRBJ2-7; D is possibly TRBD2 (5 bases). CDR1 and CDR2 from the germline V gene are MNHEY and SMNVEV (reference sequence). V lost 3 bases, J lost 0 bases, and 12 bases lay in between. This CDR3 spans 15 amino acids. This chain's CDR3 is CASSFGYTSSYEQYF. CDR3 DNA sequence: TGTGCCAGCAGTTTCGGCTATACTAGCTCCTACGAGCAGTACTTC.

This clonotype was picked up a small number of times. This rearrangement joins TRBV7-9 to TRBJ2-7; D ambiguous. The germline CDR1 and CDR2 sequences are SEHNR and FQNEAQ (reference sequence). This CDR3 region has 12 residues. Trimming cost V 5 bases and J 3 bases, with 8 bases left between them. The CDR3 nucleotides are TGTGCCAGCAGCCCTCTTGGCTACGAGCAGTACTTC. It is translated as CASSPLGYEQYF.

The rearrangement links TRBV5-6 to TRBJ1-5; no reliable D call. The CDR3 contains 14 residues. Trimming took off 0 bases at V and 7 bases at J, with 11 bases between the two ends. Germline V CDR1 and CDR2: SGHDT, YYEEEE. The CDR3 DNA is TGTGCCAGCAGCTTGGCCGAGGCAAGGCAGCCCCAGCATTTT. Its translation is CASSLAEARQPQHF.